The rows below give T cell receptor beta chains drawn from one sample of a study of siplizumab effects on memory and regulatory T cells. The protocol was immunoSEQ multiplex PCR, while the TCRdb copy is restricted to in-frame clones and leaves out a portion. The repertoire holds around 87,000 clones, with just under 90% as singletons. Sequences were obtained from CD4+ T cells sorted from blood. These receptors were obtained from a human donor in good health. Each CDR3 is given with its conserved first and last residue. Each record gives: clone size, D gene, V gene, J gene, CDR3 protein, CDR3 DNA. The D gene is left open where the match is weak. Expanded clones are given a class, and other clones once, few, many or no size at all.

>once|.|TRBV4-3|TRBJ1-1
CASSQDPGQKATEAFF
TGCGCCAGCAGCCAAGATCCCGGACAGAAAGCGACTGAAGCTTTCTTT
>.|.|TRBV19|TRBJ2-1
CASSLRQDSYNEQFF
TGTGCCAGTAGTCTACGACAGGACTCCTACAATGAGCAGTTCTTC
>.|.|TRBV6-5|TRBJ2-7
CASSEKRASVEQYF
TGTGCCAGCAGTGAAAAAAGGGCCTCTGTCGAGCAGTACTTC
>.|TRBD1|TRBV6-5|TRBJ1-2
CASRAGGNYGYTF
TGTGCCAGCAGGGCAGGGGGGAACTATGGCTACACCTTC
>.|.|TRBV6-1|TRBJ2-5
CASSEQWGAFETQYF
TGTGCCAGCAGTGAACAATGGGGGGCGTTCGAGACCCAGTACTTC
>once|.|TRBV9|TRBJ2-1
CASTLGLEGYNEQFF
TGTGCCAGCACCCTCGGATTAGAGGGGTACAATGAGCAGTTCTTC
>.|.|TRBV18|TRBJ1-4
CASSPSMDEKLFF
TGTGCCAGCTCACCATCGATGGACGAAAAACTGTTTTTT
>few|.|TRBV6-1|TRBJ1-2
CASTGLRGGYTF
TGTGCCAGCACTGGACTTCGTGGGGGCTACACCTTC
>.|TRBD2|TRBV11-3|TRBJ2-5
CASSLDQGGVQETQYF
TGTGCCAGCAGCTTAGATCAGGGAGGGGTTCAAGAGACCCAGTACTTC
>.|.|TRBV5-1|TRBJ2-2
CASGSEVAGELFF
TGCGCCAGCGGTTCGGAGGTCGCCGGGGAGCTGTTTTTT
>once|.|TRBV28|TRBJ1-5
CASFTYNQPQHF
TGTGCCAGCTTCACCTATAATCAGCCCCAGCATTTT
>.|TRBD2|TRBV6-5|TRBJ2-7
CASSNLAGGPYEQYF
TGTGCCAGCAGTAACCTAGCGGGAGGGCCTTACGAGCAGTACTTC
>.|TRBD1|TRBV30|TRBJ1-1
CAWSVQGAWGTEAFF
TGTGCCTGGAGTGTACAGGGGGCGTGGGGGACTGAAGCTTTCTTT
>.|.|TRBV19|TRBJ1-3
CASKNRGNSGNTIYF
TGTGCCAGTAAGAATCGGGGCAACTCTGGAAACACCATATATTTT
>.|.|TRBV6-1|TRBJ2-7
CASTPIFSYEQYF
TGTGCCAGCACACCGATTTTCTCCTACGAGCAGTACTTC
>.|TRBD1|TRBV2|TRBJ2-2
CASKPAPGQGPGELFF
TGTGCCAGCAAACCCGCTCCGGGACAGGGTCCCGGGGAGCTGTTTTTT
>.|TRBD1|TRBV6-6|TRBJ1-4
CASSRTGWGEKLFF
TGTGCCAGCAGTCGGACAGGATGGGGTGAAAAACTGTTTTTT
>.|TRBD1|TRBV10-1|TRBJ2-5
CARRGQGVMQETQYF
TGCGCCAGGAGAGGACAGGGGGTTATGCAAGAGACCCAGTACTTC
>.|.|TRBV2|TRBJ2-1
CAILNSRTRAGSEQFF
TGTGCCATCCTTAACTCGAGAACACGGGCGGGAAGTGAGCAGTTCTTC
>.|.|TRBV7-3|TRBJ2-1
CASSPILAYTSHNEQFF
TGTGCCAGCAGCCCAATCCTCGCTTACACCTCCCACAATGAGCAGTTCTTC
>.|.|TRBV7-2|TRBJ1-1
CATRDGWNTEAFF
TGTGCCACCAGGGACGGGTGGAACACTGAAGCTTTCTTT
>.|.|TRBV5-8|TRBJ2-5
CASSLGGTLLQVKETQYF
TGTGCCAGCAGCTTGGGTGGCACCCTACTCCAGGTCAAAGAGACCCAGTACTTC
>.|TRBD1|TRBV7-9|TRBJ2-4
CASSLRTGTAKNIQYF
TGTGCCAGCAGCTTGAGGACAGGGACGGCCAAAAACATTCAGTACTTC